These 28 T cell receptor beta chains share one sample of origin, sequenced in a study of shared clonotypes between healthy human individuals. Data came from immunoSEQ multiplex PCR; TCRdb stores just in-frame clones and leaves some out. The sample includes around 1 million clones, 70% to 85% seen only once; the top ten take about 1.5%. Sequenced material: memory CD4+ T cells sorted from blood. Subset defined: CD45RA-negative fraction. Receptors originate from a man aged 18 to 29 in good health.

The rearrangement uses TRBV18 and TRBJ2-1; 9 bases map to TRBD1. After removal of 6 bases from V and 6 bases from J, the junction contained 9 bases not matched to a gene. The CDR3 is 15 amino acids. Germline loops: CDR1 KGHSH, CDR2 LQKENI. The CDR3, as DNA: TGTGCCAGCTCGTCGGGACAGGGTGGGAGCAATGAGCAGTTCTTC. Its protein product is CASSSGQGGSNEQFF.

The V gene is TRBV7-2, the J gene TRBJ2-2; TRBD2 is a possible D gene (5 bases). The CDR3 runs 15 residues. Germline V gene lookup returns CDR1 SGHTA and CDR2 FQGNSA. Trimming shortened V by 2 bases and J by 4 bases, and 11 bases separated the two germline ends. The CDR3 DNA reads TGTGCCAGCAGCTTATGGCAGGCGGGCACCGGGGAGCTGTTTTTT. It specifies CASSLWQAGTGELFF.

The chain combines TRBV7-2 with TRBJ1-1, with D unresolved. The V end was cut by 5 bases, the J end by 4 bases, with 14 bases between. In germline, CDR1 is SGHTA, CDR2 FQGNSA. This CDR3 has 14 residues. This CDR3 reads CASSPSSGSTEAFF. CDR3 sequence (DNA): TGTGCCAGCAGCCCGTCAAGTGGCAGCACTGAAGCTTTCTTT.

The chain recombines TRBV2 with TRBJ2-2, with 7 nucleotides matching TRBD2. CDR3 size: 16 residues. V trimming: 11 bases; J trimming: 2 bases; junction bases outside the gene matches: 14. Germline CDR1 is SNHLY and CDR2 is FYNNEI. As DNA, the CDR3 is TGTGCCTCCAGGAGGGAGGGGCAGATAAACACCGGGGAGCTGTTTTTT. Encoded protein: CASRREGQINTGELFF.

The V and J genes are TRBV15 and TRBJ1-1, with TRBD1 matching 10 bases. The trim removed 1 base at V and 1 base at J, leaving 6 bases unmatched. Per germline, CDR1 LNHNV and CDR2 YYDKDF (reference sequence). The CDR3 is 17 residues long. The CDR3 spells CATSRGQGATRNTEAFF. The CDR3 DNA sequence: TGTGCCACCAGCAGAGGACAGGGGGCCACCCGGAACACTGAAGCTTTCTTT.

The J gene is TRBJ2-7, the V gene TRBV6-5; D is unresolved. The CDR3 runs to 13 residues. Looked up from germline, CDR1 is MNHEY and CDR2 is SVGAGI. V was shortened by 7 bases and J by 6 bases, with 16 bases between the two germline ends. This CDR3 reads CASTPPGSAEQYF. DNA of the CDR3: TGTGCCAGCACTCCCCCCGGATCGGCCGAGCAGTACTTC.

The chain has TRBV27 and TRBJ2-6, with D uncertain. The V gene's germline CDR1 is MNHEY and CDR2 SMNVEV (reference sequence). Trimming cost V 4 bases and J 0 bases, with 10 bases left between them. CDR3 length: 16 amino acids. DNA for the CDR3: TGTGCCAGCAGTTCTATCACGGGCTCTGGGGCCAACGTCCTGACTTTC. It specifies CASSSITGSGANVLTF.

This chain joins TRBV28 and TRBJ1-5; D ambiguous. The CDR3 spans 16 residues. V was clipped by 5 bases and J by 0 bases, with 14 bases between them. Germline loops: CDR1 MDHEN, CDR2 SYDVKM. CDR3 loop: CASSQTRSYSNQPQHF. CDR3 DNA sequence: TGTGCCAGCAGTCAAACCAGAAGCTATAGCAATCAGCCCCAGCATTTT.

CDR3 residues: CASSIVTLNTEAFF. The CDR3, as DNA: TGTGCCAGTAGTATCGTGACTTTGAACACTGAAGCTTTCTTT. The V call is TRBV19, the J call TRBJ1-1, with D unresolved. The V end was cut by 3 bases, the J end by 0 bases, with 8 bases between. CDR1 is LNHDA and CDR2 is SQIVND in the germline V gene (reference sequence). The length of the CDR3 is 14 residues.

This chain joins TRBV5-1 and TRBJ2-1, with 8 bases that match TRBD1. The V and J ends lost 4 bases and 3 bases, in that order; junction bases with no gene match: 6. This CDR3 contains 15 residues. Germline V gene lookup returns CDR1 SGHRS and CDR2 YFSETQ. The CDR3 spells CASSIGQGNYNEQFF. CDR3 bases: TGCGCCAGCAGCATCGGACAGGGAAACTACAATGAGCAGTTCTTC. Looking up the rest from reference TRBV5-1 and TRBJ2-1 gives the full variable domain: KAGVTQTPRYLIKTRGQQVTLSCSPISGHRSVSWYQQTPGQGLQFLFEYFSETQRNKGNFPGRFSGRQFSNSRSEMNVSTLELGDSALYLCASSIGQGNYNEQFFGPGTRLTVL.

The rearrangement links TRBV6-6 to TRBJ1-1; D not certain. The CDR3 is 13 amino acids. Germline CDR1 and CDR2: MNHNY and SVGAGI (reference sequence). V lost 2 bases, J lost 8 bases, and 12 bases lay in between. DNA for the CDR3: TGTGCCAGCAGTTACGGGCAGCCTCCCGAAGCTTTCTTT. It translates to CASSYGQPPEAFF.

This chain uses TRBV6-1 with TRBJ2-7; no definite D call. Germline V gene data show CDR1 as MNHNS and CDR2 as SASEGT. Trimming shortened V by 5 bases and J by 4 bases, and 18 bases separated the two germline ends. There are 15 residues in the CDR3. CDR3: CASSHDSPLAYEQYF. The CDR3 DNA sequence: TGTGCCAGCAGTCACGACTCCCCCCTGGCTTACGAGCAGTACTTC.

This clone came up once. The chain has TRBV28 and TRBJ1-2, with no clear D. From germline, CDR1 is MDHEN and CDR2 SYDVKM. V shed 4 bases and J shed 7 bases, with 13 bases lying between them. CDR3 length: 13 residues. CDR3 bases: TGTGCCAGCAGTTCTCACAGTCTTCCTGGCTACACCTTC. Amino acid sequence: CASSSHSLPGYTF.

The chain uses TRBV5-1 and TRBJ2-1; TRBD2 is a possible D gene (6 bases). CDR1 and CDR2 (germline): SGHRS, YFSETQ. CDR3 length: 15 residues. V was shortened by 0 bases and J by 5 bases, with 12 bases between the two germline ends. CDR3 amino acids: CASSLEGPGDNEQFF. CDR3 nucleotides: TGCGCCAGCAGCTTGGAGGGACCGGGAGACAATGAGCAGTTCTTC.

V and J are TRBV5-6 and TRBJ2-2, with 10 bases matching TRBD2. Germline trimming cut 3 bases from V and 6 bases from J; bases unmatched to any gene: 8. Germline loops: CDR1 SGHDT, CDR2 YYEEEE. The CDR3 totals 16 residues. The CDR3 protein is CASSSSPLAGAGELFF. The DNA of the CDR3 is TGTGCCAGCAGCTCCTCGCCGCTAGCGGGAGCCGGGGAGCTGTTTTTT.

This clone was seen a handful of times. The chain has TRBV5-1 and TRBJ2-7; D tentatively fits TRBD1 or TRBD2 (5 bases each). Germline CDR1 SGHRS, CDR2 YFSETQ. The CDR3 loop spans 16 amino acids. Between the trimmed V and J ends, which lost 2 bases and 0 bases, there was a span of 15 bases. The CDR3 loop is CASSFGAGTSSYEQYF. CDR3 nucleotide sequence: TGCGCCAGCAGCTTTGGGGCGGGTACCAGCTCCTACGAGCAGTACTTC.

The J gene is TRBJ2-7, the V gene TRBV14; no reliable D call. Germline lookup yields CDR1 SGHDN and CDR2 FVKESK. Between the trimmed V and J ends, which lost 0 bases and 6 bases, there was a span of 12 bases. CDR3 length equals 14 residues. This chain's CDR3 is CASSQELWAVEQYF. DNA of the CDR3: TGTGCCAGCAGCCAAGAACTCTGGGCGGTCGAGCAGTACTTC.

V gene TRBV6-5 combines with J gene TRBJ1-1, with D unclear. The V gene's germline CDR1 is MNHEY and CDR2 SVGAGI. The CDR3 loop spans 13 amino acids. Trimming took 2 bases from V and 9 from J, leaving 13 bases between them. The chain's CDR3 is CASSYGVNLQAFF. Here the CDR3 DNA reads TGTGCCAGCAGTTACGGGGTTAACCTACAAGCTTTCTTT.

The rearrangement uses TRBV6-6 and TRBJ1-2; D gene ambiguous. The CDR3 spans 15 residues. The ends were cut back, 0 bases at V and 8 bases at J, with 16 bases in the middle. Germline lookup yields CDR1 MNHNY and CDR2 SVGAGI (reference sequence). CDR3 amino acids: CASSYSRESPWGYTF. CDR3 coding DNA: TGTGCCAGCAGTTACTCGCGGGAATCCCCTTGGGGCTACACCTTC.

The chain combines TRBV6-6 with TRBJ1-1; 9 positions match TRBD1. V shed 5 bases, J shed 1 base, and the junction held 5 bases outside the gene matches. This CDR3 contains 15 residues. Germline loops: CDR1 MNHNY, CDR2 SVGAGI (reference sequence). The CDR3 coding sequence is TGTGCCAGCAGTGACAGGGGGAGTGGGAACACTGAAGCTTTCTTT. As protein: CASSDRGSGNTEAFF.

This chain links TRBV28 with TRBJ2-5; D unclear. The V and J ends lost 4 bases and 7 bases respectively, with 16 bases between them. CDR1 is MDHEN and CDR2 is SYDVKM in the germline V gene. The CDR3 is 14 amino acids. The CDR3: CASSSPNVIGTQYF. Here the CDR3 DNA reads TGTGCCAGCAGTTCCCCCAACGTGATCGGGACCCAGTACTTC.

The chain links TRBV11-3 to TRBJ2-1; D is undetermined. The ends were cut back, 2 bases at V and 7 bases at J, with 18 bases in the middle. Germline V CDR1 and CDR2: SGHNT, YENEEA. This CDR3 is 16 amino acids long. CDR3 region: CASSLLGNPHKNEQFF. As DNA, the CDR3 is TGTGCCAGCAGCTTATTGGGAAACCCTCATAAGAATGAGCAGTTCTTC.

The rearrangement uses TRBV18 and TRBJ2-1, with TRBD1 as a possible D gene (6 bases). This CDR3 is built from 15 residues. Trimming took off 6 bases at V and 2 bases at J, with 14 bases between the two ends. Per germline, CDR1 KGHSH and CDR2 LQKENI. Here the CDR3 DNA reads TGTGCCAGCTCCCTACAGGGCGACCCCTACAATGAGCAGTTCTTC. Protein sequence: CASSLQGDPYNEQFF.

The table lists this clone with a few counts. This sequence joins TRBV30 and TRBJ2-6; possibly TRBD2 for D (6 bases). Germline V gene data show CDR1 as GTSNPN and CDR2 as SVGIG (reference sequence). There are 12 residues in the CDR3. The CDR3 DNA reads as TGTGCTCGGGGGTCGGGGGCCAACGTCCTGACTTTC. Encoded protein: CARGSGANVLTF.

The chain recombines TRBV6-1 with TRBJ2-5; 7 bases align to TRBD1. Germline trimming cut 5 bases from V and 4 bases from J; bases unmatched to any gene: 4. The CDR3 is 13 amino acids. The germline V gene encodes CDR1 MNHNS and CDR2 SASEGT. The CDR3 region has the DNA TGTGCCAGCAGTACACAGGGGAGAGAGACCCAGTACTTC. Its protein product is CASSTQGRETQYF.

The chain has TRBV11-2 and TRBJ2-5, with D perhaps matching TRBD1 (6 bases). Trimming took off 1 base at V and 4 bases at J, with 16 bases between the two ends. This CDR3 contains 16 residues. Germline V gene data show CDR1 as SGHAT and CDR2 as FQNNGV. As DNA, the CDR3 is TGTGCCAGCAGCTTAGGGGTTACACAGGGAAGAGAGACCCAGTACTTC. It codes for CASSLGVTQGRETQYF. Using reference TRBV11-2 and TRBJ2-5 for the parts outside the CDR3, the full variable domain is EAGVAQSPRYKIIEKRQSVAFWCNPISGHATLYWYQQILGQGPKLLIQFQNNGVVDDSQLPKDRFSAERLKGVDSTLKIQPAKLEDSAVYLCASSLGVTQGRETQYFGPGTRLLVL.

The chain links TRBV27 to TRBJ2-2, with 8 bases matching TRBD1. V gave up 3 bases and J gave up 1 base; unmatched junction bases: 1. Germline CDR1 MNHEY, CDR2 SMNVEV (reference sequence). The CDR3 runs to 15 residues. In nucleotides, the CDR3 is TGTGCCAGCAGTTTGGGGACAGGGAACACCGGGGAGCTGTTTTTT. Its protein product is CASSLGTGNTGELFF.

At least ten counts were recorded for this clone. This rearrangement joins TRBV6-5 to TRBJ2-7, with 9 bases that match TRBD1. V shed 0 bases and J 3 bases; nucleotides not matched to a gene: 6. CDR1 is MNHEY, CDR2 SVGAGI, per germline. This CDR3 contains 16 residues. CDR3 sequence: CASSYSDRGGGYEQYF. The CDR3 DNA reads TGTGCCAGCAGTTACTCAGACAGGGGGGGAGGCTACGAGCAGTACTTC.